The 19 T cell receptor beta chains in this list originate from one sample, sequenced in a study of tumor-infiltrating lymphocytes in primary liver carcinoma. Total RNA (approximately 500 ng) served as template for TCR beta cDNA synthesis primed by a constant-region primer. Employing slightly modified ARM-PCR, three nested multiplex PCR rounds were run, and these gave rise to the TCR beta libraries. TRBV1-TRBV30 forward and Cbeta reverse primers drove the first two approximately 11-cycle rounds. In TCRdb, the multiplex PCR reads were re-called with MiXCR into one record per CDR3 protein. The sample records about 330,000 distinct CDR3 sequences, about two thirds being singletons. RNA isolated from unsorted whole blood supplied the blood RNA, with germline DNA also extracted. Source material: peripheral blood. These receptor sequences come from a man between 40 and 49 years old with primary liver carcinoma and hepatitis B virus infection.

Concerning this clonotype: At one of its ends the junction is not consistent with the germline gene, which may arise from a read error. V is TRBV6-5 and J is TRBJ1-1; a possible D gene is TRBD1 (5 bases). Germline V gene lookup returns CDR1 MNHEY and CDR2 SVGAGI. The CDR3 runs 13 residues. CDR3 residues: CVSRDRVNTEAFF. The CDR3 DNA reads TGTGTCAGCAGAGACAGAGTTAACACTGAAGCTTTCTTT.

This clonotype came up a few times. The chain recombines TRBV2 with TRBJ2-1; TRBD1 aligns across 10 bases. This CDR3 has 19 residues. Germline CDR1 is SNHLY and CDR2 is FYNNEI. The V and J ends lost 6 bases and 4 bases, in that order; junction bases with no gene match: 18. DNA of the CDR3: TGTGCCAGCAGAGCTCCACCGCGGATCGGACAGGGGGGTTACAATGAGCAGTTCTTC. It is translated as CASRAPPRIGQGGYNEQFF.

Turning to this clonotype: At one boundary the junction diverges from the germline segment, which might be a read error. This rearrangement joins TRBV11-2 to TRBJ2-7; D not resolved. Germline V gene sequence: CDR1 SGHAT, CDR2 FQNNGV. There are 13 residues in the CDR3. The CDR3 DNA reads as TGTGCTAGCAGCTTAGATCCAGATGGCGAGCAGTACTTC. It specifies CASSLDPDGEQYF. The complete variable domain, with remaining parts taken from reference TRBV11-2 and TRBJ2-7, reads EAGVAQSPRYKIIEKRQSVAFWCNPISGHATLYWYQQILGQGPKLLIQFQNNGVVDDSQLPKDRFSAERLKGVDSTLKIQPAKLEDSAVYLCASSLDPDGEQYFGPGTRLTVT.

A note on this clonotype: One end of the junction is discordant with germline, which a read error may explain. The V gene is TRBV4-2, the J gene TRBJ1-1, with D perhaps TRBD1 (6 bases). CDR3 length: 15 amino acids. Looked up from germline, CDR1 is LGHNA and CDR2 is YNFKEQ. The CDR3 region has the DNA TGTGTCAGCAGCCAGGCCCGGGGGGCAGGGACTGAAGCTTTCTTT. Translation: CVSSQARGAGTEAFF.

Remarks on this clonotype: The junction departs from the called germline gene at one end, perhaps through a read error. The chain employs TRBV12-3 or TRBV12-4 and TRBJ2-3, with 11 positions matching TRBD2. The CDR3 loop spans 15 amino acids. CDR3 nucleotide sequence: TGTGCTAGCAGTTGGACTAGCGGGAGCACAGATACGCAGTATTTT. This sequence encodes CASSWTSGSTDTQYF.

Worth noting for this clonotype: A much bigger clone sits one base away, suggesting this may be a read error. The gene calls are TRBV6-2 or TRBV6-3 and TRBJ2-1; tentatively, D is TRBD1 (7 bases). Trimming left V 3 bases short and J 2 bases short, with 11 bases between. CDR1 and CDR2 from the germline V gene are MNHEY and SVGEGT. This CDR3 contains 15 residues. CDR3 nucleotide sequence: TGTGCCAGCAGTTATGCGGGACAGCCCTACAATGAGCAGTTCTTC. Translating gives CASSYAGQPYNEQFF.

Notes on this clonotype: Germline and junction disagree at one end, which may indicate a read error. This sequence joins TRBV11-3 and TRBJ2-2, with 8 bases fitting TRBD2. This CDR3 has 13 residues. CDR1 is SGHNT, CDR2 YENEEA, per germline. The CDR3 loop reads CASSDRTSGGLFF. The CDR3 coding sequence is TGTGCCAGCAGCGACCGCACAAGCGGGGGGCTGTTTTTT.

In regard to this clonotype: A read error may account for a junction end that differs from germline. The genes are TRBV6-2 or TRBV6-3 and TRBJ1-1; no reliable D call. CDR1 and CDR2 (germline): MNHEY, SVGEGT. CDR3 length: 14 amino acids. CDR3 nucleotide sequence: TGTGCCAGCAGTTACCCACAGCGGAACACTGAAGCTCTCTTT. Residues: CASSYPQRNTEALF.

This clonotype was counted between two and nine times. The chain has TRBV6-6 and TRBJ2-2, with 13 positions matching TRBD2. Germline V lookup: CDR1 MNHNY, CDR2 SVGAGI (reference sequence). J gave up 10 bases and V 6 bases, and 11 bases lay outside the gene matches. The CDR3 loop spans 16 amino acids. CDR3 sequence reads: CASSLLAGGNIVELFF. CDR3 in DNA: TGTGCCAGCAGCCTACTAGCGGGAGGGAACATCGTGGAGCTGTTTTTT.

Note on this clonotype: A single base separates this from a much larger clone, so it may be a read error. The chain couples TRBV12-3 or TRBV12-4 to TRBJ1-5, with D possibly matching TRBD1 (5 bases). This CDR3 comprises 14 residues. CDR3 coding DNA: TGTGCCAGCAGTCCGGGACGTAGCGATCAGCCCCAGCATTTT. It encodes CASSPGRSDQPQHF.

About this clonotype: Relative to the germline gene, one junction end is altered; a read error may explain this. In nucleotides, the CDR3 is TGTACCAGCAGCTTCTCAGCAATGCCCTTTGGAAACACCATATATTTT. Encoded protein: CTSSFSAMPFGNTIYF. The chain joins TRBV11-2 to TRBJ1-3; no clear D. The germline V gene has CDR1 SGHAT and CDR2 FQNNGV. The CDR3 has 16 amino acids.

This clonotype was seen a few times. The CDR3 does not close with the conserved phenylalanine or tryptophan, likely indicating a read error. The chain couples TRBV11-1 to TRBJ2-7; D gene ambiguous. Germline assignment: CDR1 SGHAT and CDR2 FQDESV (reference sequence). Trimming removed 2 bases from V and 2 bases from J, with 7 bases in between. The CDR3 contains 13 residues. DNA of the CDR3: TGTGCCAGCAGCTTAAGATCGCCCTACGAGCAGTACCTC. Translating gives CASSLRSPYEQYL.

This clonotype was counted a few times. The genes are TRBV10-1 and TRBJ1-2; 8 nucleotides align to TRBD1. Germline trimming cut 6 bases from V and 4 bases from J; bases unmatched to any gene: 10. This CDR3 has 15 amino acids. The germline gives CDR1 WNHNN, CDR2 SYGVQD (reference sequence). The CDR3 DNA is TGCGCCAGCAGGAAAGGACAGGGTGGAGGCTATGGCTACACCTTC. This codes for CASRKGQGGGYGYTF.

This clonotype was counted only a few times. J is TRBJ2-1 and V is TRBV5-6; 8 positions match TRBD1. Germline lookup yields CDR1 SGHDT and CDR2 YYEEEE. J was trimmed by 6 bases and V by 2 bases; bases with no gene match: 10. The CDR3 loop spans 16 amino acids. Here the CDR3 DNA reads TGTGCCAGCAGCTTTTTGGGGCAAACAGGGGGCAATGAGCAGTTCTTC. Encoded protein: CASSFLGQTGGNEQFF.

This clonotype has only one observation. Since no conserved phenylalanine or tryptophan closes the CDR3, a read error is the likely cause. CDR3 protein: CASSRRRGQETQYY. The CDR3 nucleotides are TGTGCCAGCAGCCGTCGCAGGGGACAAGAGACCCAGTACTAC. The genes are TRBV11-1 and TRBJ2-5, with D possibly matching TRBD1 (6 bases). In germline, CDR1 is SGHAT, CDR2 FQDESV (reference sequence). The CDR3 length is 14 residues. Deletions cut 5 bases from V and 2 bases from J, with 12 bases between.

There are many counts of this clonotype. The chain is built from TRBV6-1 and TRBJ1-4; the D is unclear. Trimming took off 6 bases at V and 8 bases at J, with 10 bases between the two ends. The germline V gene has CDR1 MNHNS and CDR2 SASEGT. CDR3 length: 12 residues. The CDR3 here is CASRILGEKLFF. DNA of the CDR3: TGTGCCAGCAGAATACTGGGGGAAAAACTGTTTTTT.

This clonotype was detected many times. This sequence joins TRBV6-6 and TRBJ1-3; the D is unclear. Per germline, CDR1 MNHNY and CDR2 SVGAGI (reference sequence). V dropped 4 bases and J dropped 9 bases, with 13 bases sitting between them. The CDR3 covers 13 residues. The CDR3 DNA sequence: TGTGCCAGCAGTTTCGTGCCGGGAGCCACCATATATTTT. Residues: CASSFVPGATIYF.

The chain uses TRBV11-2 and TRBJ1-5; 7 nucleotides agree with TRBD1. Trimming took 5 bases from V and 13 from J; bases not matched to a gene: 17. The CDR3 has 15 residues. Germline lookup yields CDR1 SGHAT and CDR2 FQNNGV. This CDR3 reads CASSPDRSSNQPQHF. In DNA, the CDR3 is TGTGCCAGCAGCCCGGACAGGAGTAGCAATCAACCTCAGCATTTT.

As to this clonotype: A much larger clone sits a single nucleotide away, making a read error possible. The genes are TRBV7-9 and TRBJ2-3, with D tentatively TRBD1 or TRBD2 (7 bases each). This CDR3 has 17 residues. Looked up from germline, CDR1 is SEHNR and CDR2 is FQNEAQ (reference sequence). In DNA, the CDR3 is TGTGCCAGCAGACCGGCGAGGGGGCGGGAGAGGTCAGATATGCAGTATTTT. This codes for CASRPARGRERSDMQYF.